This T cell receptor (beta chain) was obtained from a study of blood T cell repertoires in COVID-19. The CDR3 covers 13 residues. CDR1 and CDR2 from the germline V gene are LNHDA and SQIVND (reference sequence). V lost 1 base, J lost 5 bases, and 6 bases lay in between. Using immunoSEQ multiplex PCR, the repertoire was profiled, and TCRdb retains in-frame clones only, with some absent. This sample has under 300,000 clones, with around 90% found just once. The sequenced sample consisted of PBMCs or T cells enriched from blood (not recorded which). The TCR comes from a woman between 18 and 29 years old who had recovered from COVID-19. This rearrangement joins TRBV19 to TRBJ1-5; no clear D. CDR3 in DNA: TGTGCCAGTAGTATAGTGGCCGATCAGCCCCAGCATTTT. It specifies CASSIVADQPQHF.